This T cell receptor beta chain was recorded in a study of cytomegalovirus exposure and HLA in healthy donors. Between the trimmed V and J ends, which lost 5 bases and 4 bases, there was a span of 11 bases. From germline, CDR1 is SEHNR and CDR2 FQNEAQ (reference sequence). The CDR3 is 13 amino acids. The table lists this clone with a few counts. Its antigen is unidentified. This specimen includes other DNA sequences encoding the same CDR3. A multiplex PCR was run with 60 Vbeta primers and 13 Jbeta primers. Assay: immunoSEQ multiplex PCR; the TCRdb copy retains only in-frame clones and omits some. The sample includes about 160,000 clones, over 70% of them seen just once. Regarding the study as a whole: Reportedly, a later analysis found an Asian-associated ancestry cluster had fewer N-insertions than the approximately 670-donor mean. The classifier reportedly diagnosed cytomegalovirus status with high sensitivity and specificity. An analysis was carried out at a later point. It showed that HLA-associated TCR beta chains were more clonally expanded than equally common non-associated chains.

The chain has TRBV7-9 and TRBJ1-1; TRBD1 might be the D (5 bases). The source is a woman in her forties or fifties in good health and CMV-seropositive. The sequenced material came from PBMCs. CDR3 residues: CASSLTGGTEAFF. The CDR3 DNA follows: TGTGCCAGCAGCCTAACCGGGGGCACTGAAGCTTTCTTT.